The 8 T cell receptor beta chains given below trace back to one sample, sequenced in a study of shared clonotypes between healthy human individuals (dated by TCRdb to the early 2020s). CD8 naive samples were CD45RO-negative cells positively selected for CCR7, giving a CD45RA+CCR7+ population that excluded TemRA cells. The method was the immunoSEQ multiplex PCR assay. TCRdb took this table from immuneACCESS and kept in-frame rearrangements with V and J called. Such tables lack part of the clones; where checked against another copy, unresolved V genes explain under half of the gap, and the rest is unexplained. This sample is represented by about 870,000 clones; approximately 92% of them were singletons. The leading ten clones occupy approximately 25% of the sample. Specimen: naive CD8+ T cells sorted from blood. The intended sense of this specimen's cell subset or site label: CD45RA+CCR7+. Receptors were obtained from a man aged 25 to 40 in good health.

This clone came up once. The CDR3 is CASSLAPPFSGFSYEQYF. The DNA of the CDR3 is TGTGCCAGCAGCTTAGCTCCCCCGTTCAGCGGCTTCTCCTACGAGCAGTACTTC. V is TRBV7-2 and J is TRBJ2-7; D possibly corresponds to TRBD2 (5 bases). The ends were cut back, 0 bases at V and 0 bases at J, with 18 bases in the middle. Germline assignment: CDR1 SGHTA and CDR2 FQGNSA. This CDR3 is 18 amino acids long.

The gene calls are TRBV6-6 and TRBJ2-1; possible D gene TRBD2, 6 bases. The CDR3 spans 12 residues. The V end lost 6 bases, the J end lost 5 bases, and 8 bases lay between the germline ends. Germline lookup yields CDR1 MNHNY and CDR2 SVGAGI (reference sequence). CDR3 region: CASSGGNNEQFF. CDR3 DNA: TGTGCCAGCAGCGGGGGAAACAATGAGCAGTTCTTC.

The chain employs TRBV5-4 and TRBJ1-1; 10 nucleotides match TRBD1. The germline CDR1 and CDR2 sequences are SGHNT and YYREEE (reference sequence). Losses at the gene ends were 0 bases for V and 0 bases for J; bases not matched to a gene: 2. This CDR3 spans 16 amino acids. The CDR3 region is CASSLGQGALNTEAFF. For the CDR3, the DNA is TGTGCCAGCAGCTTGGGACAGGGGGCCTTGAACACTGAAGCTTTCTTT.

The rearrangement uses TRBV27 and TRBJ2-2, with D possibly matching TRBD1 (6 bases). With 7 bases removed from V and 1 base from J, the gap between germline ends came to 10 bases. CDR3 length equals 14 residues. CDR1 is MNHEY and CDR2 is SMNVEV in the germline V gene (reference sequence). CDR3 DNA sequence: TGTGCCAGCACCACAGGGTTGAACACCGGGGAGCTGTTTTTT. Amino acids: CASTTGLNTGELFF.

The chain joins TRBV19 to TRBJ2-7; D unclear. The germline gives CDR1 LNHDA, CDR2 SQIVND (reference sequence). The CDR3 spans 13 residues. V lost 5 bases and J 2 bases, leaving 10 bases between the germline ends. This CDR3 is CASSPYGAYEQYF. CDR3 in DNA: TGTGCCAGTAGTCCGTACGGTGCCTACGAGCAGTACTTC.

This sequence joins TRBV7-9 and TRBJ2-3; no definite D call. Germline assignment: CDR1 SEHNR and CDR2 FQNEAQ (reference sequence). This CDR3 is built from 12 residues. Between the trimmed V and J ends, which lost 4 bases and 4 bases, there was a span of 6 bases. This CDR3 is CASSSRPDTQYF. The CDR3 DNA is TGTGCCAGCAGCTCTCGTCCAGATACGCAGTATTTT.

This chain links TRBV7-9 with TRBJ1-5; D is undetermined. The CDR3 runs 14 residues. The V end lost 0 bases, the J end lost 0 bases, and 3 bases lay between the germline ends. Germline V gives CDR1 SEHNR, CDR2 FQNEAQ (reference sequence). The chain's CDR3 is CASSLANSNQPQHF. DNA for the CDR3: TGTGCCAGCAGCTTAGCGAATAGCAATCAGCCCCAGCATTTT.

This chain's CDR3 is CSVGRKKTSGYEQYF. In nucleotides, the CDR3 is TGCAGCGTCGGAAGAAAGAAGACTAGCGGATACGAGCAGTACTTC. This rearrangement joins TRBV29-1 to TRBJ2-7, with TRBD2 identical over 9 bases. There are 15 residues in the CDR3. The V segment lost 6 bases and the J segment 4 bases; nucleotides outside the gene matches: 13. Per the germline V gene, CDR1 is SQVTM and CDR2 is ANQGSEA.